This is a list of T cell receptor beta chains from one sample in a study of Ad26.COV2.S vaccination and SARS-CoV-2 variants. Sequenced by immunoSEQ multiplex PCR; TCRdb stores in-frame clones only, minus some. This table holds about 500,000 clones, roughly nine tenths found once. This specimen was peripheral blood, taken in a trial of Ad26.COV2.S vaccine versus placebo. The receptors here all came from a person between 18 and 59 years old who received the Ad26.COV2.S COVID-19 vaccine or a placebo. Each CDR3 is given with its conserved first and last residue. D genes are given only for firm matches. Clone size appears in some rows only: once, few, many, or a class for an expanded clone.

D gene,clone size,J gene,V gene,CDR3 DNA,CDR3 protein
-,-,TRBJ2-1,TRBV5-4,TGTGCCAGCAGCTCCTTGAGCGGAAGCTCCTACAATGAGCAGTTCTTC,CASSSLSGSSYNEQFF
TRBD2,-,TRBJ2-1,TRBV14,TGTGCCAGCAGCCAGGGACTAGCGGGAGGTGATTTCGGCAATGAGCAGTTCTTC,CASSQGLAGGDFGNEQFF
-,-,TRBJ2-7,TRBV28,TGTGCCACAATTGGACGGCTCCTCCAGCAGTACTTC,CATIGRLLQQYF
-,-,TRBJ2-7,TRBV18,TGTGCCAGCTCACCTGGTGTAGGCTCCTACGAGCAGTACTTC,CASSPGVGSYEQYF
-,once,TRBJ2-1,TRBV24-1,TGTGCCACACAGGGGGGGATCGCCTACAATGAGCAGTTCTTC,CATQGGIAYNEQFF
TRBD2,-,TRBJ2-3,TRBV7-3,TGTGCCAGCAGCTTAGTGGGAGGGAGCCACTGGGCAGATACGCAGTATTTT,CASSLVGGSHWADTQYF
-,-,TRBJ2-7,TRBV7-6,TGTGCCAGCAGCTCGGACCACCTACAGCGCGAGCAGTACTTC,CASSSDHLQREQYF
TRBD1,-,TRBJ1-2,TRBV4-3,TGCGCCAGCAGCCAAGGCGACAGGGGCTATGGCTACACCTTC,CASSQGDRGYGYTF
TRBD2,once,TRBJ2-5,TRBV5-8,TGTGCCAGCAGCTCTATAGCGGGATATCGGGAGACCCAGTACTTC,CASSSIAGYRETQYF
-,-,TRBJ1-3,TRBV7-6,TGTGCCAGCAGCTTAATAGACAGTGGGTTCTCTGGAAACACCATATATTTT,CASSLIDSGFSGNTIYF
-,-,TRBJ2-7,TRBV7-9,TGTGCCAGCAGCTTAATCCCAGGGAACGAGCAGTACTTC,CASSLIPGNEQYF
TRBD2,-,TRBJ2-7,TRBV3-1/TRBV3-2,TGTGCCAGCAGGACAAGCGGGGGGGGCGACGCCTACGAGCAGTACTTC,CASRTSGGGDAYEQYF
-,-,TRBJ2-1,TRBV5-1,TGCGCCAGCAGCGCGATTGGGGCCTACAATGAGCAGTTCTTC,CASSAIGAYNEQFF
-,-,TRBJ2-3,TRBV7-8,TGTGCCAGCAGCTCCACTCGGGGGATCACAGATACGCAGTATTTT,CASSSTRGITDTQYF
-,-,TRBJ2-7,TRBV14,TGTGCCAGCAGTTACGGTAAATACGAGCAGTACTTC,CASSYGKYEQYF
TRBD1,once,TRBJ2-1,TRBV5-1,TGCGCCAGCAGCTATATTGGACAGGGCAATGAGCAGTTCTTC,CASSYIGQGNEQFF
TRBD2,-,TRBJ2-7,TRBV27,TGTGCCAGCAGTTTCATAGGGGCGGGAGGGGACTACGAGCAGTACTTC,CASSFIGAGGDYEQYF
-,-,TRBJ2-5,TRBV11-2,TGTGCCAGCAGCTTAGGGACCGGCAGGTTCCAAGAGACCCAGTACTTC,CASSLGTGRFQETQYF
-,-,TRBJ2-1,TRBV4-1,TGCGCCAGCAGCCGAGGGGACCCGCGAAGCTCCTACAATGAGCAGTTCTTC,CASSRGDPRSSYNEQFF
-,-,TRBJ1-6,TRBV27,TGTGCCAGCCGGACGGCGGGGGGCTATAATTCACCCCTCCACTTT,CASRTAGGYNSPLHF
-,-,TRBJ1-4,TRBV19,TGTGCCAGTAGGGCCCAGGGGCCATCTAATGAAAAACTGTTTTTT,CASRAQGPSNEKLFF
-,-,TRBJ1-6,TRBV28,TGTGCCAGCAGTTGGGTGGTGGGGAGGAGCTTTTCACCCCTCCACTTT,CASSWVVGRSFSPLHF
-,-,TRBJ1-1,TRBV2,TGTGCCAGCAGCACAGGCGTCAGCCTTAACACTGAAGCTTTCTTT,CASSTGVSLNTEAFF
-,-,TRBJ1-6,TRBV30,TGTGCCTGGAGTGTCGGGAGCTCCTATAATTCACCCCTCCACTTT,CAWSVGSSYNSPLHF
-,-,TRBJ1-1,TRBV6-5,TGTGCCAGCAGTTACTCGGGGCAGGGAAGGACTGAAGCTTTCTTT,CASSYSGQGRTEAFF
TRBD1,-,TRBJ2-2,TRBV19,TGTGCCAGTAGTCGACAGGGGGGGTTGACCGGGGAGCTGTTTTTT,CASSRQGGLTGELFF
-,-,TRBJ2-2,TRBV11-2,TGTGCCAGCAGCTTAGCTGGGGGGCCCACCGGGGAGCTGTTTTTT,CASSLAGGPTGELFF
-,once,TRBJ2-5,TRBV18,TGTGCCAGCTCACCGGACTATCGGGAGACCCAGTACTTC,CASSPDYRETQYF
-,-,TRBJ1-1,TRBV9,TGTGCCAGCAGCGTAGGCCCTTCCGGGACAAGTAACACTGAAGCTTTCTTT,CASSVGPSGTSNTEAFF
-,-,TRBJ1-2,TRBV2,TGTGCCAGCAGTGAAGCGCTCGGGGGACTCGGAGCCTTCTATGGCTACACCTTC,CASSEALGGLGAFYGYTF
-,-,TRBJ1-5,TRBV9,TGTGCCAGCAGCTCAGGCCCTACGTCCCATCAGCCCCAGCATTTT,CASSSGPTSHQPQHF
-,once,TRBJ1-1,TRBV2,TGTGCCAGCAGTGAAGACACTAAAAACACTGAAGCTTTCTTT,CASSEDTKNTEAFF
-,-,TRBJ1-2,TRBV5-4,TGTGCCAGCAGCCCCAGGGGCGGCTACACCTTC,CASSPRGGYTF
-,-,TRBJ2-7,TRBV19,TGTGCCAGTAGTAGGGGTACAAGGCCCTACGAGCAGTACTTC,CASSRGTRPYEQYF
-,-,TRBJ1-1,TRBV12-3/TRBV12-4,TGTGCCAGCACTTGGGCTAACACTGAAGCTTTCTTT,CASTWANTEAFF
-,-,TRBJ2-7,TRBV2,TGTGCCAGCCCCCGGGACGGCCGTTGGTACTTC,CASPRDGRWYF
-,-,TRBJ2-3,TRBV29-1,TGCAGCGTTGGGGGCAGTTCTTCCACAGATACGCAGTATTTT,CSVGGSSSTDTQYF
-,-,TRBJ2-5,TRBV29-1,TGCAGCGGAAGACAGAGAATTCAAGAGACCCAGTACTTC,CSGRQRIQETQYF
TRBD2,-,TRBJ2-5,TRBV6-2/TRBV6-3,TGTGCCAGCAGCTGGGCATTGACTAGCGTGGTGGAGACCCAGTACTTC,CASSWALTSVVETQYF
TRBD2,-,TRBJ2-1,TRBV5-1,TGCGCCAGCAGCTCACCGGCTAGCGGCGGAAGCTACAATGAGCAGTTCTTC,CASSSPASGGSYNEQFF
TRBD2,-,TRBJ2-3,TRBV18,TGTGCCAGCTCACCCCTTTCGACTAGCGGGTTTTCCACAGATACGCAGTATTTT,CASSPLSTSGFSTDTQYF
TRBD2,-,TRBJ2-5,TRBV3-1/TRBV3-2,TGTGCCAGCAGCCAGGATTGGGGGGGACGGGAGACCCAGTACTTC,CASSQDWGGRETQYF
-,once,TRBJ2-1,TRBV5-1,TGCGCCAGCAGCTTGGACGGGACTTACTCCTACAATGAGCAGTTCTTC,CASSLDGTYSYNEQFF